These 16 T cell receptor beta chains came from one sample sequenced in a study of shared clonotypes between healthy human individuals. Some clones are missing from TCRdb's copy, which holds only in-frame ones; the method was immunoSEQ multiplex PCR. In the table there are hundreds of thousands of clones, 95% to 97% of which are singletons. CD45RO negativity and positive selection for CCR7 defined naive CD8 cells, a population that excluded terminally differentiated effector memory CD45RA+ cells. The sequencing input was naive CD8+ T cells sorted from blood. Receptor source: a woman between 25 and 40 years old in good health.

The chain employs TRBV28 and TRBJ2-5; 7 bases are a match to TRBD1. In germline, CDR1 is MDHEN, CDR2 SYDVKM. The V gene end was trimmed by 5 bases and the J gene end by 1 base; junction bases not matched to a gene: 4. This CDR3 region has 14 residues. DNA for the CDR3: TGTGCCAGCAGTCGACAGGGAATCCAAGAGACCCAGTACTTC. Translation: CASSRQGIQETQYF.

This clone came up once. Distinct nucleotide sequences in the sample also encode this CDR3. The chain's CDR3 is CASSLGGYEQYF. In nucleotides, the CDR3 is TGTGCCAGCAGCTTGGGGGGTTACGAGCAGTACTTC. The rearrangement joins TRBV5-6 to TRBJ2-7; no reliable D call. Trimming left V 0 bases short and J 4 bases short, with 5 bases between. Germline V gene sequence: CDR1 SGHDT, CDR2 YYEEEE. This CDR3 has 12 residues.

This sequence joins TRBV2 and TRBJ1-4; TRBD1 aligns across 7 bases. The CDR3 totals 15 residues. With 6 bases clipped from V and 5 bases from J, the junction kept 9 bases outside the gene matches. CDR1 and CDR2 (germline): SNHLY, FYNNEI. CDR3: CASRARGQTNEKLFF. The CDR3 DNA reads as TGTGCCAGCAGAGCCAGGGGACAGACGAATGAAAAACTGTTTTTT.

As regards this clone: Other DNA sequences in the sample encode the same CDR3. This chain joins TRBV7-9 and TRBJ1-1; the D is unclear. Trimming left V 2 bases short and J 1 base short, with 5 bases between. From germline, CDR1 is SEHNR and CDR2 FQNEAQ (reference sequence). The CDR3 contains 13 residues. CDR3 nucleotides: TGTGCCAGCAGCTTACCCCAGAACACTGAAGCTTTCTTT. It specifies CASSLPQNTEAFF.

The chain uses TRBV29-1 and TRBJ2-1; D remains ambiguous. This CDR3 comprises 14 residues. Germline CDR1 is SQVTM and CDR2 is ANQGSEA. V was clipped by 2 bases and J by 0 bases, with 8 bases between them. The CDR3 spells CSVESTSSYNEQFF. In DNA form, the CDR3 reads TGCAGCGTTGAATCAACGAGCTCCTACAATGAGCAGTTCTTC.

The genes are TRBV11-2 and TRBJ2-7; 10 nucleotides align to TRBD2. The CDR3 has 15 amino acids. The J segment lost 5 bases and the V segment lost 3 bases, leaving 7 bases of the junction unmatched. Germline V gene lookup returns CDR1 SGHAT and CDR2 FQNNGV. CDR3 protein: CASSLSEGTSDEQYF. Here the CDR3 DNA reads TGTGCCAGCAGCTTGTCGGAGGGGACTAGCGACGAGCAGTACTTC.

CDR3 loop: CASGDTGEDYGYTF. The CDR3 coding sequence is TGTGCCAGCGGAGATACAGGGGAGGACTATGGCTACACCTTC. V usage is TRBV6-5 and J usage is TRBJ1-2; 7 positions agree with TRBD1. J lost 3 bases, V lost 8 bases, and 9 bases had no gene match. The CDR3 consists of 14 residues. Per the germline V gene, CDR1 is MNHEY and CDR2 is SVGAGI.

The chain employs TRBV15 and TRBJ2-7; the D gene is possibly TRBD2 (5 bases). The CDR3 totals 18 residues. V was clipped by 5 bases and J by 1 base, with 24 bases between them. CDR1 and CDR2 (germline): LNHNV, YYDKDF (reference sequence). For the CDR3, the DNA is TGTGCCACCAGCCCACGCGGTTCGAGGGCCATCCTATCCTACGAGCAGTACTTC. It specifies CATSPRGSRAILSYEQYF.

The chain combines TRBV14 with TRBJ2-1; D gene ambiguous. The germline CDR1 and CDR2 sequences are SGHDN and FVKESK. V was cut by 1 base and J by 5 bases, with 9 bases left in between. The CDR3 loop spans 14 amino acids. The CDR3 spells CASSQVGSNNEQFF. CDR3 DNA sequence: TGTGCCAGCAGCCAAGTGGGCAGTAACAATGAGCAGTTCTTC.

The V and J genes are TRBV13 and TRBJ2-2, with D tentatively TRBD2 (5 bases). Looked up from germline, CDR1 is PRHDT and CDR2 is FYEKMQ (reference sequence). The V and J ends lost 3 bases and 4 bases respectively, with 9 bases between them. The CDR3 is made up of 14 amino acids. The CDR3 nucleotides read TGTGCCAGCAGCTTGAGCGGAGTCACCGGGGAGCTGTTTTTT. Protein product: CASSLSGVTGELFF.

The gene calls are TRBV5-6 and TRBJ2-7; D not certain. Germline-derived CDR1 and CDR2 are SGHDT and YYEEEE. CDR3 length equals 14 residues. V lost 3 bases and J 0 bases, leaving 10 bases between the germline ends. The CDR3 DNA is TGTGCCAGCAGCTCCCTAGGGATCTCCTACGAGCAGTACTTC. The encoded protein is CASSSLGISYEQYF.

The chain has TRBV7-9 and TRBJ2-7; D ambiguous. The germline V and J ends were trimmed by 5 bases and 3 bases, with 8 bases remaining between them. The germline V gene has CDR1 SEHNR and CDR2 FQNEAQ (reference sequence). This CDR3 is built from 12 residues. Here the CDR3 DNA reads TGTGCCAGCAGCCCCCCTGACTACGAGCAGTACTTC. As protein: CASSPPDYEQYF.

The chain has TRBV28 and TRBJ1-5; D is possibly TRBD1 (6 bases). Between the trimmed V and J ends, which lost 3 bases and 9 bases, there was a span of 15 bases. In germline, CDR1 is MDHEN, CDR2 SYDVKM. The CDR3 totals 14 residues. The CDR3 bases are TGTGCCAGCAGTTTTGGGGGGCCTCCTAGGCCCCAGCATTTT. Protein: CASSFGGPPRPQHF.

The rearrangement joins TRBV28 to TRBJ2-7; 14 bases align to TRBD2. Germline-derived CDR1 and CDR2 are MDHEN and SYDVKM. Losses at the gene ends were 6 bases for V and 6 bases for J; bases not matched to a gene: 10. CDR3 length: 16 residues. The chain's CDR3 is CASRSRLAGGPFEQYF. The CDR3 DNA reads as TGTGCCAGCAGATCACGACTAGCGGGAGGGCCTTTCGAGCAGTACTTC.

CDR3 DNA sequence: TGCAGCGTAACAGGGGGAGCTGAAGCTTTCTTT. It translates to CSVTGGAEAFF. This chain joins TRBV29-1 and TRBJ1-1; 8 bases match TRBD1. V lost 6 bases to trimming and J lost 6 bases; unmatched junction nucleotides: 3. This CDR3 region has 11 residues. Germline V gene data show CDR1 as SQVTM and CDR2 as ANQGSEA.

The rearrangement uses TRBV4-2 and TRBJ1-5; no clear D. The CDR3 is made up of 13 amino acids. Germline-derived CDR1 and CDR2 are LGHNA and YNFKEQ. V shed 0 bases and J shed 4 bases, with 4 bases lying between them. CDR3 region: CASSQDQNQPQHF. The CDR3 nucleotides read TGTGCCAGCAGCCAAGATCAGAATCAGCCCCAGCATTTT.